This TCR beta chain emerged from a study of T-cell reconstitution after alpha-beta-depleted transplantation in children. This clonotype was picked up many times. Unique molecular identifiers were used in preparing the TCRbeta library. TCRdb reprocessed the PCR reads with MiXCR, giving one entry per CDR3 protein. The sample shows hundreds of thousands of distinct CDR3 sequences, approximately 15% of them seen only once. The CDR3 length is 16 residues. Germline lookup yields CDR1 DFQATT and CDR2 SNEGSKA (reference sequence). V lost 1 base, J lost 2 bases, and 15 bases lay in between. The sequence came from a human donor who donated a stem cell graft to a child with acute myeloid leukemia. The sequenced sample was PBMCs from the stem cell graft donor, obtained from the stem cell graft. This rearrangement joins TRBV20-1 to TRBJ2-1, with a tentative D call TRBD1 (5 bases). CDR3 bases: TGCAGTGCTAGAGGGGCAGGGCTTCTCCCCTACAATGAGCAGTTCTTC. Its protein product is CSARGAGLLPYNEQFF.